Sequencing of this T cell receptor (beta chain) was carried out in a study of beta chain features in type 1 diabetes. Expressed TCRB transcripts were sequenced because the isolated RNA had all been reverse transcribed beforehand. Assay used: immunoSEQ multiplex PCR; TCRdb lists only in-frame clones, some missing. The table lists about half a million clones, over 9.5% of them singletons. General observations from the study: In every one of the four CD4+ subsets, TCRB CDR3s were moderately but significantly shorter in Type 1 diabetes patients. Patients with type 1 diabetes carried fewer insertions and had more deletions at their VDJ junctions.

Germline values: CDR1 SGDLS, CDR2 YYNGEE. This CDR3 comprises 14 residues. V was clipped by 0 bases and J by 4 bases, with 10 bases between them. With regard to this clone: No antigen is known for it.

Markers CD45RO/CCR7/CD25/CD127/CD95/CD27 served to sort CD4+ naive, central memory, regulatory and stem cell-like memory cells. The J gene is TRBJ1-1, the V gene TRBV9; D unresolved. What was sequenced was naive CD4+ T cells from blood. The sequence derives from a woman aged 18-29 years in good health. The CDR3 region has the DNA TGTGCCAGCAGCGTAGAAGGACGTATCACTGAAGCTTTCTTT. Translating it yields CASSVEGRITEAFF.